One and the same sample provided the 10 T cell receptor beta chains below, sequenced in a study of CD8+ T cells in alopecia areata. Reverse transcribed after extraction, RNA yielded cDNA as the sequencing template. Assay used: immunoSEQ multiplex PCR; TCRdb lists only in-frame clones, some missing. Here the sample spans about 140,000 clones, 82% being singletons. Noted treatment: oral pan-JAK inhibitor, 5-10 mg twice daily. Sample: CD8+ T cells sorted from blood, taken at week 4, from a patient treated with tofacitinib. These receptors all stem from a human donor with alopecia areata.

This clone was observed a few times. Additional DNA sequences in this sample encode the identical CDR3. The genes are TRBV29-1 and TRBJ2-7; weak D call: TRBD1 (6 bases). V lost 4 bases and J 4 bases, leaving 14 bases between the germline ends. CDR3 length: 13 residues. Germline CDR1 is SQVTM and CDR2 is ANQGSEA. The CDR3 here is CSVAAGVTYEQYF. DNA for the CDR3: TGCAGCGTTGCAGCAGGGGTTACGTACGAGCAGTACTTC.

This clone was detected once. V gene TRBV29-1 combines with J gene TRBJ2-3; possibly TRBD2 for D (7 bases). This CDR3 has 17 amino acids. Per germline, CDR1 SQVTM and CDR2 ANQGSEA. V was pared by 4 bases and J by 6 bases, with 26 bases between. The CDR3 reads CSVGIINGGLIWDTQYF. CDR3 DNA sequence: TGCAGCGTTGGAATAATTAACGGGGGGCTAATATGGGATACGCAGTATTTT.

The V call is TRBV6-5, the J call TRBJ1-1; no clear D. The CDR3 sequence is 13 residues long. Germline V gene sequence: CDR1 MNHEY, CDR2 SVGAGI. V lost 6 bases to trimming and J lost 3 bases, with 11 bases between them. CDR3 in amino acids: CASSYAGHTEAFF. CDR3 sequence (DNA): TGTGCCAGCAGCTATGCCGGGCACACTGAAGCTTTCTTT.

V and J are TRBV11-3 and TRBJ1-1; 8 positions agree with TRBD1. The CDR3 loop spans 14 amino acids. Germline V CDR1 and CDR2: SGHNT, YENEEA. The trim removed 6 bases at V and 8 bases at J, leaving 11 bases unmatched. CDR3 nucleotides: TGTGCCAGCAGGGCAGGGGGCGCGAAGGTAGAAGCTTTCTTT. It encodes CASRAGGAKVEAFF.

This chain joins TRBV5-6 and TRBJ1-1; D unclear. The V gene lost 0 bases and the J gene lost 3 bases, with 9 bases spanning the gap. CDR1 SGHDT and CDR2 YYEEEE come from the germline V gene. This CDR3 is built from 14 residues. This CDR3 is CASSLGGMDTEAFF. The DNA for the CDR3 is TGTGCCAGCAGCTTGGGAGGGATGGACACTGAAGCTTTCTTT.

V gene TRBV30 combines with J gene TRBJ1-1; no definite D call. Germline CDR1 is GTSNPN and CDR2 is SVGIG (reference sequence). The CDR3 extends over 14 amino acids. Trimming took off 0 bases at V and 3 bases at J, with 11 bases between the two ends. The CDR3 is CAWSVLHGHTEAFF. CDR3 sequence (DNA): TGTGCCTGGAGTGTACTTCATGGGCACACTGAAGCTTTCTTT. The whole variable domain, filled in from reference TRBV30 and TRBJ1-1, reads SQTIHQWPATLVQPVGSPLSLECTVEGTSNPNLYWYRQAAGRGLQLLFYSVGIGQISSEVPQNLSASRPQDRQFILSSKKLLLSDSGFYLCAWSVLHGHTEAFFGQGTRLTVV.

This clone came up a few times. The chain combines TRBV6-5 with TRBJ2-7; the match to TRBD1 covers 9 bases. The CDR3 contains 14 residues. Germline CDR1 is MNHEY and CDR2 is SVGAGI. V lost 6 bases to trimming and J lost 3 bases; unmatched junction nucleotides: 6. CDR3 nucleotides: TGTGCCAGCAGCCTATCGGGACAGGGCTACGAGCAGTACTTC. Translated, it gives CASSLSGQGYEQYF.

The CDR3 region is CASSVGGANEQYF. The CDR3 DNA sequence: TGTGCCAGCAGTGTAGGAGGGGCCAACGAGCAGTACTTC. This chain uses TRBV7-8 with TRBJ2-7; D is possibly TRBD2 (6 bases). Trimming removed 6 bases at V and 5 bases at J, with 14 bases between. Germline values: CDR1 SGHVS, CDR2 FQNEAQ. The CDR3 runs 13 residues. The entire variable domain, with the rest obtained from reference TRBV7-8 and TRBJ2-7, is as follows: GAGVSQSPRYKVAKRGQDVALRCDPISGHVSLFWYQQALGQGPEFLTYFQNEAQLDKSGLPSDRFFAERPEGSVSTLKIQRTQQEDSAVYLCASSVGGANEQYFGPGTRLTVT.

The CDR3 bases are TGTGCCAGCAGCTTAGCAGGGGGCACCGGGGAGCTGTTTTTT. It codes for CASSLAGGTGELFF. The chain employs TRBV7-6 and TRBJ2-2, with a possible D match to TRBD1 (6 bases). The CDR3 totals 14 residues. The germline CDR1 and CDR2 sequences are SGHVS and FNYEAQ. V was cut by 0 bases and J by 4 bases, with 6 bases left in between.

CDR3 sequence reads: CASSIDRSIGTGELFF. Here the CDR3 DNA reads TGTGCCAGTAGTATAGACAGATCGATAGGCACCGGGGAGCTGTTTTTT. The V and J genes are TRBV19 and TRBJ2-2; unclear D gene. With 0 bases removed from V and 4 bases from J, the gap between germline ends came to 12 bases. Looked up from germline, CDR1 is LNHDA and CDR2 is SQIVND (reference sequence). The CDR3 is 16 residues long. Drawing the rest from reference TRBV19 and TRBJ2-2, the complete variable domain is DGGITQSPKYLFRKEGQNVTLSCEQNLNHDAMYWYRQDPGQGLRLIYYSQIVNDFQKGDIAEGYSVSREKKESFPLTVTSAQKNPTAFYLCASSIDRSIGTGELFFGEGSRLTVL.